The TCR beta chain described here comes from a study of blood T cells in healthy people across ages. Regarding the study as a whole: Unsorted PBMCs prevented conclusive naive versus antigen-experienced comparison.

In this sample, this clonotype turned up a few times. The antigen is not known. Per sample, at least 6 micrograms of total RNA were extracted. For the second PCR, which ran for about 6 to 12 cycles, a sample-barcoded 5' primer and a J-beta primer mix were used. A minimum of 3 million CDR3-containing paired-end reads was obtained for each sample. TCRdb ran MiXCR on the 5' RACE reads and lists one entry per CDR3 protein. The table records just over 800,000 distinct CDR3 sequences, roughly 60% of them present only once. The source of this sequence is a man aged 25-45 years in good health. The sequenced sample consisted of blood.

The CDR3 nucleotides are TGTGCCAGCAGCTTAGTGGGTGTCGACAATGAGCAGTTCTTC. Residues: CASSLVGVDNEQFF. The rearrangement links TRBV11-3 to TRBJ2-1; D is undetermined. Trimming pared 1 base from V and 5 bases from J, leaving 9 bases between. Per the germline V gene, CDR1 is SGHNT and CDR2 is YENEEA. The CDR3 has 14 amino acids.